These 18 T cell receptor beta chains came from one sample sequenced in a study of response to subunit inactivated influenza vaccine. TCRdb called the RT-PCR reads again in MiXCR, with one record for every CDR3 protein. The repertoire holds around 500,000 distinct CDR3 sequences, with roughly 11% as singletons. The specimen was PBMCs from blood, collected 40 to 50 days after vaccination. These receptors originate from a man between 50 and 59 years old who received an inactivated influenza vaccine.

This clonotype was seen only a few times. This chain uses TRBV7-2 with TRBJ2-7, with 7 bases aligning to TRBD1. Germline V gene sequence: CDR1 SGHTA, CDR2 FQGNSA. V lost 5 bases to trimming and J lost 1 base; unmatched junction nucleotides: 8. The CDR3 runs to 15 residues. The CDR3: CASSEQGHLSYEQYF. In nucleotides, the CDR3 is TGTGCCAGCAGCGAACAGGGGCACTTATCCTACGAGCAGTACTTC.

This clonotype was found a few times. The CDR3 DNA reads TGTGCCAGCAGCTTTGACCGGTGGGGCGAGCAGTACTTC. Translation gives CASSFDRWGEQYF. The chain recombines TRBV5-6 with TRBJ2-7; D not certain. The V end was cut by 2 bases, the J end by 6 bases, with 12 bases between. The V gene's germline CDR1 is SGHDT and CDR2 YYEEEE. The CDR3 sequence is 13 residues long.

A few counts support this clonotype. J is TRBJ2-1 and V is TRBV24-1, with TRBD1 as a possible D gene (6 bases). The CDR3 contains 17 residues. Germline V gives CDR1 KGHDR, CDR2 SFDVKD. The V end lost 9 bases, the J end lost 5 bases, and 25 bases lay between the germline ends. This chain's CDR3 is CATGQDPGALGHNEQFF. The CDR3 DNA follows: TGTGCCACCGGACAAGACCCAGGGGCCTTAGGCCACAATGAGCAGTTCTTC.

The chain recombines TRBV24-1 with TRBJ2-1, with D perhaps TRBD1 or TRBD2 (5 bases each). The germline V gene encodes CDR1 KGHDR and CDR2 SFDVKD. The CDR3 runs to 16 residues. V dropped 4 bases and J dropped 0 bases, with 12 bases sitting between them. CDR3 sequence: CATSEADGGSYNEQFF. The CDR3 coding sequence is TGTGCCACCAGTGAGGCGGATGGGGGCTCCTACAATGAGCAGTTCTTC.

This clonotype was seen repeatedly, ten times or more. The genes are TRBV7-2 and TRBJ1-2, with 7 bases matching TRBD1. The V segment lost 5 bases and the J segment 4 bases; nucleotides outside the gene matches: 7. The CDR3 has 14 residues. Germline-derived CDR1 and CDR2 are SGHTA and FQGNSA. CDR3 bases: TGTGCCAGCAGCCGGGACAGAGAGGGCTATGGCTACACCTTC. This sequence encodes CASSRDREGYGYTF.

This chain joins TRBV20-1 and TRBJ2-1; 12 nucleotides agree with TRBD2. The CDR3 spans 15 residues. Germline V lookup: CDR1 DFQATT, CDR2 SNEGSKA (reference sequence). V was clipped by 0 bases and J by 4 bases; unmatched bases: 1. The CDR3 region is CSARETSGGYNEQFF. The CDR3 DNA reads as TGCAGTGCTAGAGAAACTAGCGGGGGGTACAATGAGCAGTTCTTC.

The chain uses TRBV7-9 and TRBJ2-1; 12 positions agree with TRBD2. The CDR3 contains 17 residues. Germline CDR1 and CDR2: SEHNR and FQNEAQ (reference sequence). V lost 2 bases and J lost 0; bases outside the gene matches: 2. CDR3 bases: TGTGCCAGCAGCTTAACGACTAGCGGGGGCTCCTACAATGAGCAGTTCTTC. This encodes CASSLTTSGGSYNEQFF. Full variable domain (rest looked up from reference TRBV7-9 and TRBJ2-1): DTGVSQNPRHKITKRGQNVTFRCDPISEHNRLYWYRQTLGQGPEFLTYFQNEAQLEKSRLLSDRFSAERPKGSFSTLEIQRTEQGDSAMYLCASSLTTSGGSYNEQFFGPGTRLTVL.

CDR3 nucleotides: TGTGCCAGCATCCCCCGTGGGTACTTTGCTGAAGCTTTCTTT. Translation: CASIPRGYFAEAFF. The J gene is TRBJ1-1, the V gene TRBV12-3 or TRBV12-4; no definite D call. V was pared by 7 bases and J by 6 bases, with 18 bases between. This CDR3 region has 14 residues.

The rearrangement links TRBV2 to TRBJ2-7, with 11 bases fitting TRBD1. The CDR3 length is 14 residues. The V gene's germline CDR1 is SNHLY and CDR2 FYNNEI. V trimming: 7 bases; J trimming: 7 bases; junction bases outside the gene matches: 9. The CDR3 loop is CASTVGQGAEEQYF. CDR3 DNA sequence: TGTGCCAGCACCGTAGGACAGGGGGCGGAAGAGCAGTACTTC.

This clonotype was seen many times. The chain carries TRBV5-1 and TRBJ1-1; 7 nucleotides match TRBD1. The junction had 12 bases not matched to a gene; V was cut back by 8 bases and J by 5 bases. This CDR3 is 14 amino acids long. CDR1 and CDR2 (germline): SGHRS, YFSETQ. CDR3 protein: CASTPRTGGTEAFF. The CDR3 DNA is TGCGCCAGTACACCGAGGACAGGCGGAACTGAAGCTTTCTTT.

This clonotype was detected a few times. The chain is built from TRBV5-1 and TRBJ1-1; D gene ambiguous. There are 18 residues in the CDR3. The ends were cut back, 4 bases at V and 0 bases at J, with 22 bases in the middle. The germline gives CDR1 SGHRS, CDR2 YFSETQ. Here the CDR3 reads CASSPSAQLQYMNTEAFF. The CDR3 DNA sequence: TGCGCCAGCAGCCCGTCAGCCCAACTACAGTACATGAACACTGAAGCTTTCTTT.

The chain links TRBV11-2 to TRBJ2-7; 13 bases line up with TRBD2. V shed 5 bases, J shed 0 bases, and the junction held 13 bases outside the gene matches. Per the germline V gene, CDR1 is SGHAT and CDR2 is FQNNGV. The CDR3 is made up of 19 amino acids. The CDR3 loop is CASSSTPGLAGSYSYEQYF. The CDR3, as DNA: TGTGCCAGCAGCAGTACCCCGGGACTAGCGGGGTCCTACTCCTACGAGCAGTACTTC.

CDR3 sequence reads: CASSYTSGGSYNEQFF. The DNA for the CDR3 is TGTGCCAGCAGCTACACTAGCGGGGGGTCCTACAATGAGCAGTTCTTC. The chain uses TRBV11-2 and TRBJ2-1; TRBD2 matches 12 bases. Germline-derived CDR1 and CDR2 are SGHAT and FQNNGV. Unmatched junction bases numbered 2, after V lost 4 bases and J lost 1 base. The CDR3 runs to 16 residues.

This rearrangement joins TRBV7-4 to TRBJ2-2, with D possibly called TRBD1 or TRBD2 (5 bases each). Between the trimmed V and J ends, which lost 3 bases and 0 bases, there was a span of 11 bases. Germline CDR1 is SGHVT and CDR2 is SQSDAQ. The CDR3 contains 16 residues. The CDR3 protein is CASSFAGDPNTGELFF. The CDR3 coding sequence is TGTGCCAGCAGCTTTGCCGGGGACCCGAACACCGGGGAGCTGTTTTTT.

This clonotype has more than one count but fewer than ten. This chain joins TRBV11-2 and TRBJ1-2; the D gene is possibly TRBD1 (6 bases). Germline values: CDR1 SGHAT, CDR2 FQNNGV. There are 14 residues in the CDR3. With 5 bases removed from V and 4 bases from J, the gap between germline ends came to 14 bases. CDR3 region: CASSRREGVYGYTF. The CDR3 DNA sequence: TGTGCCAGCAGCCGGCGAGAGGGGGTCTATGGCTACACCTTC.

This clonotype was found a few times. This chain connects TRBV7-9 to TRBJ2-1; 8 bases are a match to TRBD1. Germline V gene data show CDR1 as SEHNR and CDR2 as FQNEAQ (reference sequence). Germline trimming cut 6 bases from V and 0 bases from J; bases unmatched to any gene: 4. The CDR3 extends over 15 amino acids. The CDR3 protein is CASSGTGRSYNEQFF. The CDR3 region has the DNA TGTGCCAGCAGTGGGACAGGCCGCTCCTACAATGAGCAGTTCTTC.

The chain employs TRBV5-1 and TRBJ2-3; TRBD2 matches at 10 bases. This CDR3 is 20 amino acids long. After removal of 0 bases from V and 4 bases from J, the junction contained 17 bases not matched to a gene. Looked up from germline, CDR1 is SGHRS and CDR2 is YFSETQ. This chain's CDR3 is CASSLALAGALFSGADTQYF. The CDR3 coding sequence is TGCGCCAGCAGCTTGGCCCTAGCGGGAGCCCTCTTTTCTGGGGCAGATACGCAGTATTTT.

This clonotype was detected a few times. The DNA is left out, because the CDR3 cannot be placed on it with certainty; the CDR3 is given as TCRdb lists it. The rearrangement links TRBV29-1 to TRBJ2-1; TRBD1 was called by the table and not checked on the DNA. The CDR3 spans 11 residues, counting both ends. Per the germline V gene, CDR1 is SQVTM and CDR2 is ANQGSEA. CDR3 residues: CSVGQGTRGFF.